Each of the 26 T cell receptor beta chains below was sequenced from the same sample in a study of cytomegalovirus exposure and HLA in healthy donors. TCRdb keeps only in-frame clones here, not all; method: immunoSEQ multiplex PCR. The sample consists of fewer than 200,000 clones, around 92% of them appearing once. The sequenced sample was PBMCs. All receptors come from a man aged 18-30 years in good health and CMV-seropositive.

The V and J genes are TRBV6-5 and TRBJ1-4; TRBD1 matches 8 bases. Germline V CDR1 and CDR2: MNHEY, SVGAGI. V shed 4 bases and J 5 bases; nucleotides not matched to a gene: 3. This CDR3 is 14 amino acids long. CDR3 amino acids: CASSWDRTNEKLFF. Here the CDR3 DNA reads TGTGCCAGCAGTTGGGACAGGACCAATGAAAAACTGTTTTTT.

The chain combines TRBV10-3 with TRBJ2-3; possible D gene TRBD2, 6 bases. This CDR3 has 17 residues. The germline V gene has CDR1 ENHRY and CDR2 SYGVKD. V was trimmed by 6 bases and J by 7 bases, leaving 26 bases between them. DNA of the CDR3: TGTGCCATCAGCGAACCTTCGCTAGCGCGATTGGTTCATACGCAGTATTTT. Residues: CAISEPSLARLVHTQYF.

There are a few counts of this clone. This chain uses TRBV6-5 with TRBJ1-2, with D possibly being TRBD1 (5 bases). From germline, CDR1 is MNHEY and CDR2 SVGAGI. This CDR3 has 12 amino acids. V lost 6 bases to trimming and J lost 8 bases, with 13 bases between them. CDR3 sequence reads: CASSPGFLGYTF. CDR3 DNA sequence: TGTGCCAGCAGCCCAGGGTTCTTGGGCTACACCTTC.

The chain carries TRBV9 and TRBJ2-7; tentatively, D is TRBD1 (5 bases). Germline values: CDR1 SGDLS, CDR2 YYNGEE. The length of the CDR3 is 14 residues. The ends were cut back, 0 bases at V and 3 bases at J, with 10 bases in the middle. The CDR3 is CASSVGNRGYEQYF. Here the CDR3 DNA reads TGTGCCAGCAGCGTAGGGAATAGGGGCTACGAGCAGTACTTC.

This clone was picked up a small number of times. V gene TRBV28 combines with J gene TRBJ1-5; D is perhaps TRBD1 (6 bases). Trimming cost V 5 bases and J 4 bases, with 12 bases left between them. The CDR3 spans 14 residues. Germline-derived CDR1 and CDR2 are MDHEN and SYDVKM. CDR3 residues: CASSLYQGNQPQHF. CDR3 nucleotides: TGTGCCAGCAGTCTTTACCAGGGGAATCAGCCCCAGCATTTT.

This chain joins TRBV5-1 and TRBJ2-5, with D maybe TRBD1 (6 bases). CDR3 length equals 14 residues. Trimming shortened V by 4 bases and J by 5 bases, and 15 bases separated the two germline ends. The germline V gene encodes CDR1 SGHRS and CDR2 YFSETQ. The CDR3 sequence: CASSPPGERETQYF. CDR3 nucleotides: TGCGCCAGCAGCCCCCCAGGGGAAAGGGAGACCCAGTACTTC.

The rearrangement uses TRBV11-2 and TRBJ2-7; no reliable D call. With 8 bases removed from V and 3 bases from J, the gap between germline ends came to 11 bases. CDR3 size: 12 residues. Germline CDR1 is SGHAT and CDR2 is FQNNGV. CDR3 bases: TGTGCCAGCGCGGTCGATTTCTACGAGCAGTACTTC. This translates into CASAVDFYEQYF.

The genes are TRBV7-3 and TRBJ2-7, with a weak D call TRBD1 (5 bases). Germline-derived CDR1 and CDR2 are SGHTA and FQGTGA. V was trimmed by 1 base and J by 2 bases, leaving 12 bases between them. This CDR3 has 15 amino acids. DNA for the CDR3: TGTGCCAGCAGCTTAAGCCGGGTAGGGGCCTACGAGCAGTACTTC. Protein: CASSLSRVGAYEQYF.

The CDR3 bases are TGTGCCAGCAGTTCTCCGGGACAGGCCCTAAATACGCAGTATTTT. It encodes CASSSPGQALNTQYF. The V call is TRBV27, the J call TRBJ2-3; TRBD1 aligns across 8 bases. The CDR3 is 15 residues long. The ends lost 4 bases at V and 7 bases at J; junction bases unmatched: 10. Germline lookup yields CDR1 MNHEY and CDR2 SMNVEV (reference sequence).

J is TRBJ2-1 and V is TRBV5-4, with D possibly matching TRBD2 (5 bases). The CDR3 totals 11 residues. V was pared by 4 bases and J by 10 bases, with 9 bases between. Germline V gene data show CDR1 as SGHNT and CDR2 as YYREEE (reference sequence). This chain's CDR3 is CASSERLEQFF. CDR3 nucleotides: TGTGCCAGCAGCGAGCGGTTAGAGCAGTTCTTC.

The V call is TRBV5-6, the J call TRBJ2-3; D is undetermined. Trimming took off 0 bases at V and 2 bases at J, with 4 bases between the two ends. Germline V lookup: CDR1 SGHDT, CDR2 YYEEEE. The CDR3 has 13 residues. The CDR3: CASSLGPTDTQYF. The CDR3 DNA is TGTGCCAGCAGCTTGGGGCCCACAGATACGCAGTATTTT.

The chain has TRBV28 and TRBJ1-2; 7 bases fit TRBD1. Per the germline V gene, CDR1 is MDHEN and CDR2 is SYDVKM. This CDR3 comprises 13 residues. After removal of 7 bases from V and 4 bases from J, the junction contained 6 bases not matched to a gene. The CDR3 region is CASITGAGYGYTF. CDR3 nucleotides: TGTGCCAGCATCACAGGGGCGGGCTATGGCTACACCTTC.

The chain uses TRBV7-3 and TRBJ1-1; D gene uncertain. CDR3 length: 14 amino acids. Germline assignment: CDR1 SGHTA and CDR2 FQGTGA. Deletions cut 6 bases from V and 3 bases from J, with 14 bases between. Written as DNA, the CDR3 is TGTGCCAGCAGGCGGGGATTTGAGGACACTGAAGCTTTCTTT. Amino acid sequence: CASRRGFEDTEAFF.

The rearrangement joins TRBV12-5 to TRBJ2-1, with TRBD2 identical over 10 bases. This CDR3 region has 16 residues. V was clipped by 4 bases and J by 2 bases; unmatched bases: 5. Germline lookup yields CDR1 LGHNT and CDR2 FRNRAP. The CDR3: CASGSRLAGAYNEQFF. CDR3 DNA sequence: TGTGCTAGTGGTTCTAGGCTAGCGGGAGCCTACAATGAGCAGTTCTTC.

This chain uses TRBV7-9 with TRBJ1-2, with 9 bases that match TRBD1. Germline loops: CDR1 SEHNR, CDR2 FQNEAQ (reference sequence). The J segment lost 5 bases and the V segment lost 5 bases, leaving 12 bases of the junction unmatched. The CDR3 runs 16 residues. The CDR3 DNA is TGTGCCAGCAGCGCCACCAGGGACAGGGAAGGGTATGGCTACACCTTC. Translated: CASSATRDREGYGYTF. Full variable domain (outside the CDR3, taken from reference TRBV7-9 and TRBJ1-2): DTGVSQNPRHKITKRGQNVTFRCDPISEHNRLYWYRQTLGQGPEFLTYFQNEAQLEKSRLLSDRFSAERPKGSFSTLEIQRTEQGDSAMYLCASSATRDREGYGYTFGSGTRLTVV.

The rearrangement links TRBV6-1 to TRBJ1-4; unclear D gene. The germline V gene has CDR1 MNHNS and CDR2 SASEGT. V lost 3 bases, J lost 4 bases, and 12 bases lay in between. The CDR3 extends over 15 amino acids. CDR3: CASSESQSGNEKLFF. Written as DNA, the CDR3 is TGTGCCAGCAGTGAGTCCCAGAGCGGTAATGAAAAACTGTTTTTT.

V usage is TRBV7-9 and J usage is TRBJ2-7, with 9 bases identical to TRBD1. CDR1 and CDR2 (germline): SEHNR, FQNEAQ (reference sequence). This CDR3 is 15 amino acids long. The V and J ends lost 0 bases and 4 bases, in that order; junction bases with no gene match: 4. The CDR3 region is CASSLAGQGGYEQYF. The CDR3 region has the DNA TGTGCCAGCAGCTTAGCGGGACAGGGCGGGTACGAGCAGTACTTC.

The chain links TRBV7-8 to TRBJ2-7, with 10 bases lining up with TRBD2. J gave up 0 bases and V 1 base, and 12 bases lay outside the gene matches. This CDR3 has 19 amino acids. Germline V CDR1 and CDR2: SGHVS, FQNEAQ. CDR3 sequence (DNA): TGTGCCAGCAGCTTAGTTCCAGCGGGAGGGACGGGTAGCTCCTACGAGCAGTACTTC. Translation gives CASSLVPAGGTGSSYEQYF.

This sequence joins TRBV7-8 and TRBJ2-5; 11 bases map to TRBD2. This CDR3 is 17 amino acids long. Looked up from germline, CDR1 is SGHVS and CDR2 is FQNEAQ. The trim removed 6 bases at V and 1 base at J, leaving 10 bases unmatched. In DNA, the CDR3 is TGTGCCAGCAGTCCCACGTGGACTAGCGGGCTCCAAGAGACCCAGTACTTC. Its protein product is CASSPTWTSGLQETQYF.

The V and J genes are TRBV5-1 and TRBJ2-6; 7 bases are shared with TRBD1. V dropped 4 bases and J dropped 0; count of bases not matched to a gene: 10. From germline, CDR1 is SGHRS and CDR2 YFSETQ. The CDR3 is 18 amino acids. CDR3 amino acids: CASSLPGQSASGANVLTF. The CDR3 DNA is TGCGCCAGCAGCCTCCCGGGACAGTCCGCCTCTGGGGCCAACGTCCTGACTTTC.

J is TRBJ2-1 and V is TRBV7-3; weak D call: TRBD1 (6 bases). The CDR3 covers 15 residues. V was shortened by 0 bases and J by 5 bases, with 11 bases between the two germline ends. Per germline, CDR1 SGHTA and CDR2 FQGTGA. This CDR3 reads CASSLTRGGNNEQFF. CDR3 coding DNA: TGTGCCAGCAGCTTAACCAGGGGCGGTAACAATGAGCAGTTCTTC.

In this sample, this clone turned up once. The gene calls are TRBV7-8 and TRBJ2-5, with TRBD2 as a possible D gene (6 bases). V dropped 1 base and J dropped 3 bases, with 9 bases sitting between them. Germline V gene lookup returns CDR1 SGHVS and CDR2 FQNEAQ. The CDR3 has 14 amino acids. The DNA of the CDR3 is TGTGCCAGCAGCTTAGGCTGGGGGGAAGAGACCCAGTACTTC. The encoded protein is CASSLGWGEETQYF.

This clone is a singleton in its sample. The V call is TRBV7-8, the J call TRBJ1-4; 8 nucleotides line up with TRBD1. The V and J ends lost 5 bases and 5 bases, in that order; junction bases with no gene match: 7. The CDR3 extends over 15 amino acids. The germline CDR1 and CDR2 sequences are SGHVS and FQNEAQ. In DNA, the CDR3 is TGTGCCAGCAGCACCGGACAGGGCAGAAATGAAAAACTGTTTTTT. Protein sequence: CASSTGQGRNEKLFF. Drawing the rest from reference TRBV7-8 and TRBJ1-4, the complete variable domain is GAGVSQSPRYKVAKRGQDVALRCDPISGHVSLFWYQQALGQGPEFLTYFQNEAQLDKSGLPSDRFFAERPEGSVSTLKIQRTQQEDSAVYLCASSTGQGRNEKLFFGSGTQLSVL.

This chain uses TRBV10-3 with TRBJ2-7; TRBD2 matches 7 bases. The CDR3 extends over 15 amino acids. Germline values: CDR1 ENHRY, CDR2 SYGVKD. The trim removed 3 bases at V and 2 bases at J, leaving 7 bases unmatched. CDR3 in DNA: TGTGCCATCAGTGAAAAAGCGGGACTTACCTACGAGCAGTACTTC. Protein sequence: CAISEKAGLTYEQYF.

The gene calls are TRBV27 and TRBJ1-3; the D gene is possibly TRBD1 (6 bases). Trimming removed 5 bases from V and 9 bases from J, with 14 bases in between. The length of the CDR3 is 13 residues. CDR1 MNHEY and CDR2 SMNVEV come from the germline V gene (reference sequence). This CDR3 is CASSSGGVSTIYF. The CDR3 DNA is TGTGCCAGCAGTAGCGGGGGCGTTAGCACCATATATTTT.

The chain joins TRBV2 to TRBJ2-5; 8 nucleotides agree with TRBD1. The ends lost 10 bases at V and 2 bases at J; junction bases unmatched: 15. This CDR3 spans 16 amino acids. Germline CDR1 and CDR2: SNHLY and FYNNEI. CDR3 sequence: CANTVWTGWYQETQYF. The CDR3, as DNA: TGTGCCAACACTGTCTGGACAGGGTGGTATCAAGAGACCCAGTACTTC.